What follows are 30 T cell receptor beta chains derived from one specimen sequenced in a study of T cells in Graves' hyperthyroidism and ophthalmopathy. Amplified TCR beta CDR3 regions derived from RNA transcripts. TCR CDR3 underwent first-round RT-PCR with the HTBI primer set. TCRdb fed the multiplex PCR reads into MiXCR, producing one record per CDR3 protein. The table includes roughly 500,000 distinct CDR3 sequences, roughly 16% detected once. The sequencing input was blood. The receptors shown here come from a young woman with Graves' ophthalmopathy.

This clonotype showed up many times. The V gene is TRBV7-6, the J gene TRBJ2-2, with a possible D match to TRBD1 (6 bases). CDR1 and CDR2 (germline): SGHVS, FNYEAQ. This CDR3 is built from 14 residues. Trimming took off 4 bases at V and 9 bases at J, with 15 bases between the two ends. CDR3 sequence reads: CASSSRWDTWELFF. The CDR3 nucleotides read TGTGCCAGCAGCTCAAGATGGGACACGTGGGAGCTGTTTTTT.

This clonotype was recorded at least ten times. The V call is TRBV30, the J call TRBJ2-6, with a tentative D call TRBD1 (6 bases). The CDR3 spans 14 residues. The ends were cut back, 2 bases at V and 4 bases at J, with 9 bases in the middle. Germline V gene sequence: CDR1 GTSNPN, CDR2 SVGIG (reference sequence). The CDR3 here is CAWSFQGGANVLTF. The CDR3 DNA reads as TGTGCCTGGAGTTTCCAGGGGGGGGCCAACGTCCTGACTTTC.

This clonotype was detected many times. This chain joins TRBV4-1 and TRBJ1-2, with 9 bases aligning to TRBD1. CDR3 length: 17 residues. Germline CDR1 MGHRA, CDR2 YSYEKL. J gave up 8 bases and V 0 bases, and 13 bases lay outside the gene matches. In nucleotides, the CDR3 is TGCGCCAGCAGCCAAGAAACCTCCTGGACAGGGGCTGAGGGCTACACCTTC. This codes for CASSQETSWTGAEGYTF.

This clonotype occurred many times. J is TRBJ1-1 and V is TRBV6-6; D call uncertain. The V and J ends lost 0 bases and 8 bases respectively, with 13 bases between them. Germline V CDR1 and CDR2: MNHNY, SVGAGI (reference sequence). The CDR3 is 14 amino acids. DNA of the CDR3: TGTGCCAGCAGTTACTCGGTACGACATCGGGAAGCTTTCTTT. It yields the protein CASSYSVRHREAFF.

About this clonotype itself: At one end, the junction sequence differs from germline, possibly due to a read error. The chain is built from TRBV7-9 and TRBJ2-2; TRBD1 matches 7 bases. The CDR3 has 15 amino acids. In germline, CDR1 is SEHNR, CDR2 FQNEAQ (reference sequence). CDR3 bases: TGTGCTAGCAGCCAGGACAGGTGGCCGGCCGGGGAGCTGTTTTTT. Translating gives CASSQDRWPAGELFF.

CDR3 bases: TGTGCCAGTAGTATTGAGGCTTACAATGAGCAGTTCTTC. Translating gives CASSIEAYNEQFF. J is TRBJ2-1 and V is TRBV19; D is ambiguous. CDR3 length equals 13 residues. CDR1 is LNHDA, CDR2 SQIVND, per germline (reference sequence). The ends were cut back, 3 bases at V and 4 bases at J, with 7 bases in the middle.

In this sample, this clonotype turned up many times. The chain uses TRBV3-1 and TRBJ2-5; unclear D gene. Germline loops: CDR1 LGHDT, CDR2 YNNKEL (reference sequence). This CDR3 contains 13 residues. The V gene lost 4 bases and the J gene lost 7 bases, with 13 bases spanning the gap. CDR3 in amino acids: CASSLRFLVTQYF. CDR3 DNA: TGTGCCAGCAGCCTCCGTTTCCTTGTGACCCAGTACTTC.

This clonotype occurred a few times. For the CDR3, the DNA is TGTGCCAGCAGTCAAATCGGAGCGGGCGGCGCCTACAATGAGCAGTTCTTC. Protein sequence: CASSQIGAGGAYNEQFF. The chain recombines TRBV7-9 with TRBJ2-1; D perhaps matches TRBD2 (6 bases). The germline V gene has CDR1 SEHNR and CDR2 FQNEAQ (reference sequence). The CDR3 has 17 amino acids. Trimming cost V 6 bases and J 2 bases, with 20 bases left between them.

This clonotype was picked up a small number of times. This chain connects TRBV7-2 to TRBJ2-7; the D is unclear. Deletions cut 7 bases from V and 0 bases from J, with 10 bases between. Germline V gene sequence: CDR1 SGHTA, CDR2 FQGNSA. This CDR3 has 13 amino acids. Here the CDR3 reads CASTRGISYEQYF. The CDR3 region has the DNA TGTGCCAGCACTAGAGGAATCTCCTACGAGCAGTACTTC.

This rearrangement joins TRBV20-1 to TRBJ2-1, with unresolved D. In germline, CDR1 is DFQATT, CDR2 SNEGSKA (reference sequence). V gave up 3 bases and J gave up 6 bases, with 9 bases separating them. The CDR3 extends over 12 amino acids. The CDR3 here is CSARRGVNEQFF. For the CDR3, the DNA is TGCAGTGCTAGGAGAGGAGTCAATGAGCAGTTCTTC.

This clonotype was recorded a few times. This may come from a read error, since a much larger clone is one base off. The V call is TRBV11-2, the J call TRBJ2-7, with TRBD1 matching 10 bases. The junction had 6 bases not matched to a gene; V was cut back by 5 bases and J by 2 bases. Germline V lookup: CDR1 SGHAT, CDR2 FQNNGV. This CDR3 comprises 15 residues. The CDR3 loop reads CASSPPGQGTYEQYF. DNA for the CDR3: TGTGCCAGCAGCCCACCGGGACAGGGGACCTACGAGCAGTACTTC. Based on the CDR3 plus reference TRBV11-2 and TRBJ2-7, the full variable domain is EAGVAQSPRYKIIEKRQSVAFWCNPISGHATLYWYQQILGQGPKLLIQFQNNGVVDDSQLPKDRFSAERLKGVDSTLKIQPAKLEDSAVYLCASSPPGQGTYEQYFGPGTRLTVT.

This clonotype was found a few times. V usage is TRBV25-1 and J usage is TRBJ1-1; a possible D gene is TRBD1 (5 bases). Trimming pared 8 bases from V and 0 bases from J, leaving 10 bases between. Germline CDR1 and CDR2: MGHDK and SYGVNS. This CDR3 is 13 amino acids long. CDR3 DNA: TGTGCCAGCTTTGGGACGGTGAACACTGAAGCTTTCTTT. Encoded protein: CASFGTVNTEAFF.

The chain joins TRBV10-2 to TRBJ1-5; no reliable D call. Germline V gives CDR1 WSHSY, CDR2 SAAADI. The CDR3 length is 17 residues. V was trimmed by 3 bases and J by 7 bases, leaving 22 bases between them. CDR3 sequence (DNA): TGCGCCAGCAGTGAACTGGGCATAGGCTCGCCAGGCCAGCCCCAGCATTTT. This gives the protein CASSELGIGSPGQPQHF.

This clonotype was picked up a small number of times. The rearrangement uses TRBV9 and TRBJ2-7; D may be TRBD1 (6 bases). Trimming stripped 0 bases from V and 2 bases from J, with 15 bases between. This CDR3 is built from 16 residues. Germline CDR1 reads SGDLS; CDR2 reads YYNGEE. CDR3 bases: TGTGCCAGCAGCGTAGGGGGGCGAGGGACCACCTACGAGCAGTACTTC. Amino acids: CASSVGGRGTTYEQYF.

The rearrangement uses TRBV5-1 and TRBJ2-3; the match to TRBD2 covers 9 bases. Germline V gene sequence: CDR1 SGHRS, CDR2 YFSETQ. The CDR3 is 17 amino acids. With 0 bases clipped from V and 0 bases from J, the junction kept 5 bases outside the gene matches. CDR3 amino acids: CASSLALTSGSTDTQYF. Here the CDR3 DNA reads TGCGCCAGCAGCTTGGCCCTGACTAGCGGAAGCACAGATACGCAGTATTTT. Together with reference TRBV5-1 and TRBJ2-3, the CDR3 gives the full variable domain: KAGVTQTPRYLIKTRGQQVTLSCSPISGHRSVSWYQQTPGQGLQFLFEYFSETQRNKGNFPGRFSGRQFSNSRSEMNVSTLELGDSALYLCASSLALTSGSTDTQYFGPGTRLTVL.

The V and J genes are TRBV20-1 and TRBJ2-2; TRBD1 aligns across 8 bases. V was pared by 3 bases and J by 6 bases, with 15 bases of the junction left unmatched. The CDR3 runs 17 residues. Germline CDR1 and CDR2: DFQATT and SNEGSKA (reference sequence). CDR3 sequence: CSASGISGGAISGELFF. CDR3 nucleotides: TGCAGTGCTAGTGGAATTTCAGGGGGCGCGATCTCCGGGGAGCTGTTTTTT.

Concerning this clonotype itself: A much larger clone lies a single base off, so this may be a read error. The rearrangement uses TRBV11-3 and TRBJ2-2; D is perhaps TRBD1 or TRBD2 (5 bases each). The length of the CDR3 is 18 residues. Germline-derived CDR1 and CDR2 are SGHNT and YENEEA. CDR3 residues: CVSSLDQLGTLNTGELFF. CDR3 bases: TGTGTCAGCAGCTTAGACCAGCTAGGGACCCTAAACACCGGGGAGCTGTTTTTT.

This clonotype was recorded many times. In DNA, the CDR3 is TGTGCCAGCAGCTTAGCGGGAGGTGGGGCCGGGGAGCTGTTTTTT. Protein product: CASSLAGGGAGELFF. The chain has TRBV7-6 and TRBJ2-2; D is perhaps TRBD2 (6 bases). CDR3 length: 15 amino acids. Trimming cost V 0 bases and J 6 bases, with 11 bases left between them. Per germline, CDR1 SGHVS and CDR2 FNYEAQ.

The V call is TRBV6-5, the J call TRBJ2-5, with D possibly being TRBD2 (5 bases). The germline V gene encodes CDR1 MNHEY and CDR2 SVGAGI. Trimming took 0 bases from V and 3 from J, leaving 8 bases between them. This CDR3 is built from 14 residues. The CDR3: CASSYSLREETQYF. For the CDR3, the DNA is TGTGCCAGCAGTTACTCGCTGAGGGAAGAGACCCAGTACTTC.

V usage is TRBV28 and J usage is TRBJ2-1; D is ambiguous. Trimming cost V 3 bases and J 5 bases, with 11 bases left between them. The germline gives CDR1 MDHEN, CDR2 SYDVKM. The length of the CDR3 is 14 residues. The DNA for the CDR3 is TGTGCCAGCAGTTTTGCGACCGAAAACAATGAGCAGTTCTTC. It specifies CASSFATENNEQFF. The variable domain in full, with the rest retrieved from reference TRBV28 and TRBJ2-1, is DVKVTQSSRYLVKRTGEKVFLECVQDMDHENMFWYRQDPGLGLRLIYFSYDVKMKEKGDIPEGYSVSREKKERFSLILESASTNQTSMYLCASSFATENNEQFFGPGTRLTVL.

Comments on this clonotype: This clone may be a read error of a much larger clone one base away. The CDR3 protein is CASSQVRGLHEQYF. The CDR3 DNA reads TGTGCCAGCAGCCAAGTAAGGGGATTACACGAGCAGTACTTC. V gene TRBV3-1 combines with J gene TRBJ2-7, with D possibly being TRBD1 (5 bases). The CDR3 is 14 residues long. The germline V gene encodes CDR1 LGHDT and CDR2 YNNKEL (reference sequence). Between the trimmed V and J ends, which lost 1 base and 5 bases, there was a span of 12 bases.

In this sample, this clonotype turned up a few times. The chain links TRBV5-1 to TRBJ2-1, with a tentative D call TRBD2 (6 bases). The V end was cut by 0 bases, the J end by 0 bases, with 7 bases between. This CDR3 comprises 15 residues. Germline assignment: CDR1 SGHRS and CDR2 YFSETQ. The CDR3 nucleotides are TGCGCCAGCAGCTTGGCGGGAGCCTCCTACAATGAGCAGTTCTTC. Protein product: CASSLAGASYNEQFF.

This clonotype was observed many times. The chain joins TRBV12-3 or TRBV12-4 to TRBJ2-3, with 7 bases identical to TRBD2. The CDR3 has 19 amino acids. After removal of 6 bases from V and 1 base from J, the junction contained 19 bases not matched to a gene. The chain's CDR3 is CASSPQEAGVKGGTDTQYF. The CDR3 nucleotides are TGTGCCAGCAGCCCCCAGGAGGCGGGAGTCAAAGGGGGCACAGATACGCAGTATTTT.

The sample holds many counts of this clonotype. The genes are TRBV28 and TRBJ1-2; a possible D gene is TRBD1 (6 bases). Trimming took off 1 base at V and 5 bases at J, with 11 bases between the two ends. The length of the CDR3 is 14 residues. Looked up from germline, CDR1 is MDHEN and CDR2 is SYDVKM. For the CDR3, the DNA is TGTGCCAGCAGTTTATCTACAGGGACTTATGGCTACACCTTC. Its protein product is CASSLSTGTYGYTF.

The CDR3 bases are TGCGCCAGCAGCCAAGGGGTAAAGGGACGGATTCCCTACGAGCAGTACTTC. Translated, it gives CASSQGVKGRIPYEQYF. The genes are TRBV4-1 and TRBJ2-7, with D possibly called TRBD1 or TRBD2 (5 bases each). The V gene lost 1 base and the J gene lost 2 bases, with 18 bases spanning the gap. The CDR3 has 17 amino acids. Germline assignment: CDR1 MGHRA and CDR2 YSYEKL.

This clonotype was seen at least ten times. V gene TRBV12-3 or TRBV12-4 combines with J gene TRBJ2-2; 7 bases agree with TRBD2. The length of the CDR3 is 14 residues. The V segment lost 7 bases and the J segment 6 bases; nucleotides outside the gene matches: 8. CDR3 amino acids: CASNSQGGAGELFF. In DNA, the CDR3 is TGTGCCAGCAATTCCCAGGGAGGGGCCGGGGAGCTGTTTTTT.

At least ten counts were recorded for this clonotype. The chain joins TRBV6-1 to TRBJ1-2; weak D call: TRBD1 (5 bases). CDR1 MNHNS and CDR2 SASEGT come from the germline V gene. The CDR3 loop spans 11 amino acids. Trimming took off 11 bases at V and 6 bases at J, with 13 bases between the two ends. CDR3 region: CAAGGADGYTF. The DNA for the CDR3 is TGTGCCGCGGGGGGAGCGGATGGCTACACCTTC.

A few counts support this clonotype. The chain joins TRBV7-9 to TRBJ2-1; D gene uncertain. V was pared by 5 bases and J by 4 bases, with 15 bases between. Per the germline V gene, CDR1 is SEHNR and CDR2 is FQNEAQ (reference sequence). The CDR3 consists of 15 residues. The CDR3 nucleotides read TGTGCCAGCAGCCCCAAGGTCGAGAAATACAATGAGCAGTTCTTC. This gives the protein CASSPKVEKYNEQFF.

The J gene is TRBJ2-2, the V gene TRBV7-9, with D hard to call. The germline CDR1 and CDR2 sequences are SEHNR and FQNEAQ (reference sequence). The CDR3 length is 13 residues. V lost 1 base and J lost 10, with 10 bases in between. CDR3 DNA sequence: TGTGCCAGCAGCTTAGAGATAAAGGAGGAGCTGTTTTTT. Protein product: CASSLEIKEELFF.

This clonotype came up many times. The rearrangement uses TRBV24-1 and TRBJ2-3, with 8 nucleotides matching TRBD2. V dropped 2 bases and J dropped 0; count of bases not matched to a gene: 3. There are 16 residues in the CDR3. Germline V gene data show CDR1 as KGHDR and CDR2 as SFDVKD. The CDR3 here is CATSDYIAGSTDTQYF. The CDR3 bases are TGTGCCACCAGTGATTATATAGCGGGAAGCACAGATACGCAGTATTTT.